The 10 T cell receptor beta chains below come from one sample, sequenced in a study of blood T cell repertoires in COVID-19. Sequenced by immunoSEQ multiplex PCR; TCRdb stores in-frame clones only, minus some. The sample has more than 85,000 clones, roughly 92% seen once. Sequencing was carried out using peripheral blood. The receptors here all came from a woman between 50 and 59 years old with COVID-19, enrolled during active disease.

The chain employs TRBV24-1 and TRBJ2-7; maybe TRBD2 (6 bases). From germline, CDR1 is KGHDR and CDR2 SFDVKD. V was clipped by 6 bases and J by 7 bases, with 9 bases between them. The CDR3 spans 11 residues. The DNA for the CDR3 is TGTGCCACCAGTTTGGGAGGTGAGCAGTACTTC. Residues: CATSLGGEQYF.

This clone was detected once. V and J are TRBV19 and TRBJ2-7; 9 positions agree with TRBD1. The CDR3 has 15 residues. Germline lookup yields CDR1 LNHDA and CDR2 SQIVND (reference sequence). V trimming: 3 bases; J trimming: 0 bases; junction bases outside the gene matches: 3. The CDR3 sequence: CASSMGTGSSYEQYF. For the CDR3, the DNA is TGTGCCAGTAGTATGGGGACAGGGAGCTCCTACGAGCAGTACTTC.

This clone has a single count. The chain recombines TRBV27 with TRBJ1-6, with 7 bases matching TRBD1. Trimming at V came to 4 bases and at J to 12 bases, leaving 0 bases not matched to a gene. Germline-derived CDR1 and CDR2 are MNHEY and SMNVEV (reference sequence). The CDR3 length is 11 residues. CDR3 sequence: CASSSGGPLHF. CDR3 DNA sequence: TGTGCCAGCAGTTCAGGGGGACCCCTCCACTTT.

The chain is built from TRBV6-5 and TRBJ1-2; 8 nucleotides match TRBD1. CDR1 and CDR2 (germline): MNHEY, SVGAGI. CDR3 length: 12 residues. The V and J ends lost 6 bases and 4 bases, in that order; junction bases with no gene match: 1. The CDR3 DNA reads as TGTGCCAGCAGGACAGGGGTCTATGGCTACACCTTC. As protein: CASRTGVYGYTF.

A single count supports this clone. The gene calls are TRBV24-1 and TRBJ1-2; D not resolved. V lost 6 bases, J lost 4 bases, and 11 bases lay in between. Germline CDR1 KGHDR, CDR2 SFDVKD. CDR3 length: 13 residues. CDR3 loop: CATSPREGYGYTF. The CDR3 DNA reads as TGTGCCACCAGTCCGAGAGAGGGCTATGGCTACACCTTC.

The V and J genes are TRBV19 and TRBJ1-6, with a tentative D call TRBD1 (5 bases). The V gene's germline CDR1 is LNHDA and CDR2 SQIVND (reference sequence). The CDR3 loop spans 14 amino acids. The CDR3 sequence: CGSHSRGLNSPLHF. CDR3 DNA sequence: TGTGGCTCCCACAGTAGGGGACTTAATTCACCCCTCCACTTT.

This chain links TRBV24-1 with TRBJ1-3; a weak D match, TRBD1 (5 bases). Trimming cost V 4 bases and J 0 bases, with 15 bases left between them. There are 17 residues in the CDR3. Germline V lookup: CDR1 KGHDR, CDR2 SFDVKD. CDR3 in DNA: TGTGCCACCAGTGACCCAAAGACAGTCAACTCTGGAAACACCATATATTTT. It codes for CATSDPKTVNSGNTIYF.

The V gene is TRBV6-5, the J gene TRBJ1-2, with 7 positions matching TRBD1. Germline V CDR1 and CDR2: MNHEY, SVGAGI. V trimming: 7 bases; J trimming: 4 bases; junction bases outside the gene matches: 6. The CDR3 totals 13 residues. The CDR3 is CASTTGTAYGYTF. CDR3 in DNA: TGTGCCAGCACAACCGGGACAGCCTATGGCTACACCTTC.

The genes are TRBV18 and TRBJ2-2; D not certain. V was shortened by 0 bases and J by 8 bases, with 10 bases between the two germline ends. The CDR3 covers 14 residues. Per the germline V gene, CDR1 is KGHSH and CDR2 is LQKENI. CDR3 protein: CASSPPAGRGELFF. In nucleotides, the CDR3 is TGTGCCAGCTCACCACCGGCAGGTAGAGGGGAGCTGTTTTTT. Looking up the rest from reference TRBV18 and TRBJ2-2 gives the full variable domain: NAGVMQNPRHLVRRRGQEARLRCSPMKGHSHVYWYRQLPEEGLKFMVYLQKENIIDESGMPKERFSAEFPKEGPSILRIQQVVRGDSAAYFCASSPPAGRGELFFGEGSRLTVL.

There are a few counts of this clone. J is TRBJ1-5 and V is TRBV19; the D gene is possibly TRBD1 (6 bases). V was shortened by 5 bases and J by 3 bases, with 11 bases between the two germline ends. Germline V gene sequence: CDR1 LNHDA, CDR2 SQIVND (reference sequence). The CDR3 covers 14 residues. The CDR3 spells CASSPQGYNQPQHF. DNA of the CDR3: TGTGCCAGTAGTCCACAGGGCTACAATCAGCCCCAGCATTTT.